This T cell receptor (beta chain) was sequenced in a study of T cells in Graves' hyperthyroidism and ophthalmopathy. RNA transcripts provided the source from which TCR beta CDR3 regions were amplified. First-round RT-PCR targeting the TCR CDR3 was performed with the HTBI primer set. MiXCR, run by TCRdb on the multiplex PCR reads, gives a single entry per CDR3 protein. Counted here are 450,000 to 600,000 distinct CDR3 sequences, about 20% occurring once; the ten biggest clones make up around 50%. The germline V and J ends were trimmed by 2 bases and 5 bases, with 15 bases remaining between them. Germline CDR1 is LGHDT and CDR2 is YNNKEL (reference sequence). The CDR3 loop spans 15 amino acids. This clonotype was seen at least ten times.

This clonotype was sampled from a man aged 35 to 55 with Graves' ophthalmopathy. The chain uses TRBV3-1 and TRBJ2-5; weak D call: TRBD1 (6 bases). The sample taken for sequencing was blood. This CDR3 is CASSQQTGPQETQYF. Written as DNA, the CDR3 is TGTGCCAGCAGCCAACAGACAGGCCCCCAGGAGACCCAGTACTTC.